Presented here are 18 T cell receptor beta chains from one specimen sequenced in a study of blood T cell repertoires in COVID-19. Profiling relied on immunoSEQ multiplex PCR, and the TCRdb table lists in-frame clones only, not all of them. The repertoire consists of around 300,000 clones, with roughly 90% occurring once and the leading ten covering 3.5% to 5%. Sequenced sample: PBMCs or T cells enriched from blood (not recorded which). Every receptor here comes from a young woman with acute COVID-19.

The chain combines TRBV11-2 with TRBJ2-3, with 8 bases identical to TRBD2. Germline V gives CDR1 SGHAT, CDR2 FQNNGV. This CDR3 is 17 amino acids long. Germline trimming cut 5 bases from V and 0 bases from J; bases unmatched to any gene: 10. In DNA form, the CDR3 reads TGTGCCAGCAGCGGCCGGGCGGGACTAGGTAGCACAGATACGCAGTATTTT. Translating it yields CASSGRAGLGSTDTQYF.

The V call is TRBV28, the J call TRBJ2-7, with TRBD1 matching 8 bases. Germline V gene lookup returns CDR1 MDHEN and CDR2 SYDVKM. Trimming removed 4 bases from V and 4 bases from J; junction bases left unmatched: 6. The CDR3 contains 14 residues. The CDR3 reads CASSSRDRSYEQYF. Here the CDR3 DNA reads TGTGCCAGCAGTTCCCGGGACAGGAGTTACGAGCAGTACTTC. The full variable domain, completed using reference TRBV28 and TRBJ2-7, is DVKVTQSSRYLVKRTGEKVFLECVQDMDHENMFWYRQDPGLGLRLIYFSYDVKMKEKGDIPEGYSVSREKKERFSLILESASTNQTSMYLCASSSRDRSYEQYFGPGTRLTVT.

This clone was counted a few times. The V and J genes are TRBV9 and TRBJ1-3, with TRBD1 as a possible D gene (5 bases). V shed 0 bases and J shed 3 bases, with 13 bases lying between them. The germline V gene encodes CDR1 SGDLS and CDR2 YYNGEE. The CDR3 has 16 residues. The CDR3 region has the DNA TGTGCCAGCAGCGTAGCCTACAGGTCGGTTGGAAACACCATATATTTT. Its translation is CASSVAYRSVGNTIYF.

The rearrangement links TRBV5-8 to TRBJ2-3, with TRBD2 identical over 14 bases. Germline V gene lookup returns CDR1 SGHTS and CDR2 YDEGEE. The CDR3 length is 17 residues. Trimming took 0 bases from V and 3 from J; bases not matched to a gene: 3. In DNA, the CDR3 is TGTGCCAGCAGCTTGGGGACTAGCGGGAGGAAAACAGATACGCAGTATTTT. Translation: CASSLGTSGRKTDTQYF.

CDR3 nucleotide sequence: TGTGCCAGCAGTTTAGAGCGTTCTAGCACAGATACGCAGTATTTT. It encodes CASSLERSSTDTQYF. J is TRBJ2-3 and V is TRBV28; D unclear. The V end lost 2 bases, the J end lost 0 bases, and 9 bases lay between the germline ends. Looked up from germline, CDR1 is MDHEN and CDR2 is SYDVKM. The CDR3 contains 15 residues.

The chain carries TRBV18 and TRBJ1-1; D call uncertain. Trimming cost V 3 bases and J 4 bases, with 12 bases left between them. The CDR3 has 14 residues. Per germline, CDR1 KGHSH and CDR2 LQKENI. The CDR3 coding sequence is TGTGCCAGCTCACCGGCGGGGAAGAGCACTGAAGCTTTCTTT. This translates into CASSPAGKSTEAFF.

The chain combines TRBV12-3 or TRBV12-4 with TRBJ1-5, with no clear D. CDR3 length: 12 residues. Trimming removed 5 bases from V and 6 bases from J, with 8 bases in between. The CDR3 sequence: CASSAGPQPQHF. Here the CDR3 DNA reads TGTGCCAGCAGTGCCGGTCCTCAGCCCCAGCATTTT.

This rearrangement joins TRBV19 to TRBJ1-1; TRBD1 agrees at 7 bases. This CDR3 is built from 15 residues. Trimming took 5 bases from V and 2 from J; bases not matched to a gene: 8. Germline V lookup: CDR1 LNHDA, CDR2 SQIVND (reference sequence). CDR3 sequence (DNA): TGTGCCAGTAGTCCCAGGGGGACAGATAACACTGAAGCTTTCTTT. This encodes CASSPRGTDNTEAFF. Full variable domain (missing parts from reference TRBV19 and TRBJ1-1): DGGITQSPKYLFRKEGQNVTLSCEQNLNHDAMYWYRQDPGQGLRLIYYSQIVNDFQKGDIAEGYSVSREKKESFPLTVTSAQKNPTAFYLCASSPRGTDNTEAFFGQGTRLTVV.

This chain links TRBV28 with TRBJ1-5; 10 bases match TRBD1. The germline V gene has CDR1 MDHEN and CDR2 SYDVKM. The CDR3 loop spans 18 amino acids. V dropped 4 bases and J dropped 2; count of bases not matched to a gene: 11. The CDR3 spells CASSSGTGAIWGNQPQHF. The CDR3 DNA is TGTGCCAGCAGTTCCGGGACAGGGGCAATCTGGGGCAATCAGCCCCAGCATTTT.

The V gene is TRBV28, the J gene TRBJ2-1, with D possibly TRBD2 on 6 matching bases. The germline V gene encodes CDR1 MDHEN and CDR2 SYDVKM. This CDR3 spans 12 amino acids. Trimming shortened V by 3 bases and J by 15 bases, and 15 bases separated the two germline ends. The CDR3 DNA reads TGTGCCAGCAGTTTTGTTAGCGGATGGAGGTTCTTC. It is translated as CASSFVSGWRFF.

The chain joins TRBV20-1 to TRBJ1-1, with D uncertain. V lost 1 base to trimming and J lost 11 bases, with 8 bases between them. This CDR3 has 10 amino acids. Germline CDR1 reads DFQATT; CDR2 reads SNEGSKA (reference sequence). CDR3 DNA: TGCAGTGCTAGAGGGCGGGAGGCTTTCTTT. Its translation: CSARGREAFF.

This clone was detected a few times. The rearrangement links TRBV4-2 to TRBJ2-3; 7 bases map to TRBD2. Germline lookup yields CDR1 LGHNA and CDR2 YNFKEQ. The V segment lost 0 bases and the J segment 3 bases; nucleotides outside the gene matches: 6. CDR3 length equals 16 residues. CDR3 amino acids: CASSQDLLAATDTQYF. The CDR3 DNA reads TGTGCCAGCAGCCAAGATCTTCTAGCGGCTACAGATACGCAGTATTTT.

The genes are TRBV11-3 and TRBJ2-2; no clear D gene. The V and J ends lost 6 bases and 2 bases respectively, with 7 bases between them. The CDR3 length is 13 residues. Germline V gene data show CDR1 as SGHNT and CDR2 as YENEEA. CDR3 loop: CASRLYNTGELFF. The CDR3 DNA is TGTGCCAGCAGGTTATATAACACCGGGGAGCTGTTTTTT.

The chain uses TRBV7-9 and TRBJ2-5; TRBD2 matches 8 bases. V trimming: 5 bases; J trimming: 1 base; junction bases outside the gene matches: 15. Germline V gives CDR1 SEHNR, CDR2 FQNEAQ (reference sequence). There are 18 residues in the CDR3. The CDR3 loop reads CASSPKPRVSGTQETQYF. Here the CDR3 DNA reads TGTGCCAGCAGCCCCAAACCCCGGGTTAGCGGGACCCAAGAGACCCAGTACTTC.

The chain recombines TRBV12-3 or TRBV12-4 with TRBJ2-7; D gene uncertain. Trimming cost V 8 bases and J 0 bases, with 11 bases left between them. CDR3 length: 13 residues. The CDR3 here is CASGRHDSYEQYF. In DNA, the CDR3 is TGTGCCAGCGGCCGACACGACTCCTACGAGCAGTACTTC.

CDR3 DNA sequence: TGTGCCAGCAGTTTGTCGCTAGCGGGGCAGCAAGAGACCCAGTACTTC. The encoded protein is CASSLSLAGQQETQYF. The chain is built from TRBV28 and TRBJ2-5; 9 bases map to TRBD2. The CDR3 contains 16 residues. V dropped 3 bases and J dropped 2; count of bases not matched to a gene: 7. From germline, CDR1 is MDHEN and CDR2 SYDVKM.

The CDR3: CASSKGGPDKNSPLHF. In DNA, the CDR3 is TGTGCCAGCAGCAAAGGTGGCCCAGACAAAAATTCACCCCTCCACTTT. The rearrangement joins TRBV21-1 to TRBJ1-6; TRBD1 was called by the table and not checked on the DNA. TRBV21-1 is a recognized pseudogene. The CDR3 loop spans 16 amino acids.

This clone was recorded once. The chain has TRBV11-3 and TRBJ1-1; the D gene is possibly TRBD1 (5 bases). Germline V lookup: CDR1 SGHNT, CDR2 YENEEA. This CDR3 spans 15 amino acids. Trimming removed 7 bases from V and 1 base from J, with 16 bases in between. Written as DNA, the CDR3 is TGTGCCAGCATCCGCAGGGCCCTGGGGAACACTGAAGCTTTCTTT. Translation gives CASIRRALGNTEAFF.